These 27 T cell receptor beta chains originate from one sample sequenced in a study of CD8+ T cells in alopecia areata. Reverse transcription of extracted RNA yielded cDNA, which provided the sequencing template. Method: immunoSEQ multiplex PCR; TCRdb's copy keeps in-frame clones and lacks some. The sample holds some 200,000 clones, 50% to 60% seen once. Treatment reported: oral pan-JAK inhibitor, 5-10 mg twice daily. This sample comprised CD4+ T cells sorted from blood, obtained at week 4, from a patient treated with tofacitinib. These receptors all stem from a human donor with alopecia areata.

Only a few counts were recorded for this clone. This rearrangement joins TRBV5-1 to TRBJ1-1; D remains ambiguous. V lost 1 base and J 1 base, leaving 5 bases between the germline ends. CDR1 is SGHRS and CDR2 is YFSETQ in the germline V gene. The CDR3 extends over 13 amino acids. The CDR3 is CASSLPANTEAFF. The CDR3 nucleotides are TGCGCCAGCAGCTTGCCGGCGAACACTGAAGCTTTCTTT.

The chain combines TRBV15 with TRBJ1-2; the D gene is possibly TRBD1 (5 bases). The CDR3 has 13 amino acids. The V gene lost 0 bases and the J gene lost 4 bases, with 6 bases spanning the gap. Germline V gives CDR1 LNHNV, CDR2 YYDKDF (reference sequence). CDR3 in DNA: TGTGCCACCAGCAGAGATGGGACCTATGGCTACACCTTC. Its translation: CATSRDGTYGYTF.

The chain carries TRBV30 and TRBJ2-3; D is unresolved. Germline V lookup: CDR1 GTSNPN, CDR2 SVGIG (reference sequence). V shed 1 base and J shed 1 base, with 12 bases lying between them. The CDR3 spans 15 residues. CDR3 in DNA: TGTGCCTGGAGTGCTTACAGAAGCCGCACAGATACGCAGTATTTT. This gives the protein CAWSAYRSRTDTQYF.

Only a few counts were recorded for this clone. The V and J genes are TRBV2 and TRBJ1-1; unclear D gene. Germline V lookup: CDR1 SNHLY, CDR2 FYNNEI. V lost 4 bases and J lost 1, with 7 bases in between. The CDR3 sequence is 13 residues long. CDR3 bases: TGTGCCAGCAGTGTTACGGAGAACACTGAAGCTTTCTTT. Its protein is CASSVTENTEAFF.

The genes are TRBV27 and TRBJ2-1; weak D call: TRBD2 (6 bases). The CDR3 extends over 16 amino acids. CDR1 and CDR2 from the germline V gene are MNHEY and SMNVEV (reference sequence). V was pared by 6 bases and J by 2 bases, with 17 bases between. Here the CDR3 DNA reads TGTGCCAGCAGCGTAGATCGGCGGGGCCCCTACAATGAGCAGTTCTTC. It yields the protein CASSVDRRGPYNEQFF.

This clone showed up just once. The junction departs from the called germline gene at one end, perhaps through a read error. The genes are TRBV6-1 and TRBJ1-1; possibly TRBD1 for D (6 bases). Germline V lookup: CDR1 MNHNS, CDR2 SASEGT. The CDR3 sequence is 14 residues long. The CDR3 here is CASTGGQSNTVAFF. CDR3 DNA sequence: TGTGCCAGCACCGGAGGACAGTCGAACACTGTAGCTTTCTTT.

CDR3 nucleotide sequence: TGTGCCAGCAGTACAGGGTACCAGCCCCAGCATTTT. Its protein product is CASSTGYQPQHF. V and J are TRBV2 and TRBJ1-5, with D possibly matching TRBD1 (6 bases). The CDR3 spans 12 residues. Germline V CDR1 and CDR2: SNHLY, FYNNEI. V was pared by 5 bases and J by 7 bases, with 9 bases between.

CDR3 in DNA: TGTGCCACCAGCGGTACTCTAACAGGGACGGCCTATGGCTACACCTTC. Protein product: CATSGTLTGTAYGYTF. The chain recombines TRBV15 with TRBJ1-2; TRBD1 is a possible D gene (6 bases). Germline CDR1 is LNHNV and CDR2 is YYDKDF (reference sequence). The ends were cut back, 5 bases at V and 4 bases at J, with 20 bases in the middle. CDR3 length: 16 amino acids.

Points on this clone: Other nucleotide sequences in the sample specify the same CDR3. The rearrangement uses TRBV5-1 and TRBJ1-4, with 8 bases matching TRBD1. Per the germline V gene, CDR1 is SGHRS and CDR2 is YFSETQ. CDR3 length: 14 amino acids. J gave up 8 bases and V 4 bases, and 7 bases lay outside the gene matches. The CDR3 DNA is TGCGCCAGCAGCCTGGACAGGGTGAACGAAAAACTGTTTTTT. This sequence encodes CASSLDRVNEKLFF.

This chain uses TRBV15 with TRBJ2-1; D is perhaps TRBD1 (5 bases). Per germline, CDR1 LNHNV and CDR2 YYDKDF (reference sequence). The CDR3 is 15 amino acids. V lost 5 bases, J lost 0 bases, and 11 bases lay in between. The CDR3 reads CATSPLQGSYNEQFF. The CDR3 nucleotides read TGTGCCACCAGCCCCCTTCAGGGCTCCTACAATGAGCAGTTCTTC.

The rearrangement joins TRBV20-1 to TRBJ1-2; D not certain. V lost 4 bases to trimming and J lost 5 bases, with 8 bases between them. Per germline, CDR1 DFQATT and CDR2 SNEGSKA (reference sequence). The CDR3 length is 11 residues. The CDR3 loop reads CSATSLYGYTF. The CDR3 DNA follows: TGCAGTGCTACCTCTCTGTATGGCTACACCTTC.

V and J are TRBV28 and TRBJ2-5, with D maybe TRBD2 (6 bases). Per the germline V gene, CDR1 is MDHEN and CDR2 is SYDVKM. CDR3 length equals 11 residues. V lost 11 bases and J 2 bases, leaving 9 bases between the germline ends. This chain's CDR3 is CAAGRQETQYF. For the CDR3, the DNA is TGTGCCGCAGGGAGGCAAGAGACCCAGTACTTC.

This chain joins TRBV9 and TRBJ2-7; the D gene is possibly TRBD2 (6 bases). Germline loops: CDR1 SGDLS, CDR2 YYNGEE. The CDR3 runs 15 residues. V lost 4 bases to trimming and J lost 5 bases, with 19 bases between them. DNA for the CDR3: TGTGCCAGCAGCCCTCGGGGGACCCAAAACCACGAGCAGTACTTC. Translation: CASSPRGTQNHEQYF.

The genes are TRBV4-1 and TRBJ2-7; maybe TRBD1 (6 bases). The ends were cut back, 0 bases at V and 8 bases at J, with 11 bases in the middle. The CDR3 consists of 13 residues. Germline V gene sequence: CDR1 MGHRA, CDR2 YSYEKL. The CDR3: CASSQDLQGQQYF. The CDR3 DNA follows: TGCGCCAGCAGCCAAGATCTTCAGGGGCAGCAGTACTTC.

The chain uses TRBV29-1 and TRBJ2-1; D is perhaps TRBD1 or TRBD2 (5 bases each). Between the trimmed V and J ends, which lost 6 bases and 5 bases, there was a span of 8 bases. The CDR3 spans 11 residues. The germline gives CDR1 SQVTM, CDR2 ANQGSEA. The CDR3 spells CSVGTHNEQFF. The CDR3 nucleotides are TGCAGCGTAGGGACCCACAATGAGCAGTTCTTC.

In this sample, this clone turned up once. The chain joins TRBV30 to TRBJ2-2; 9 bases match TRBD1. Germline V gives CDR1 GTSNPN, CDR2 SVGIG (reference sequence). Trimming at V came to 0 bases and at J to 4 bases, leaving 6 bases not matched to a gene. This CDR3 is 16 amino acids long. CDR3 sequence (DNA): TGTGCCTGGAGTGTACGGACAGGGGCAGGCACCGGGGAGCTGTTTTTT. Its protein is CAWSVRTGAGTGELFF.

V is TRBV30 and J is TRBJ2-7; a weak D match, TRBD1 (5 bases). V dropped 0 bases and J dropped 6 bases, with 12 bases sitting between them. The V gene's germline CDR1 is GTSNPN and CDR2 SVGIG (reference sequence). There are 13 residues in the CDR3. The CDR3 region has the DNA TGTGCCTGGAGTGTGGGGCTCGGCGGCGAGCAGTACTTC. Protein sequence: CAWSVGLGGEQYF.

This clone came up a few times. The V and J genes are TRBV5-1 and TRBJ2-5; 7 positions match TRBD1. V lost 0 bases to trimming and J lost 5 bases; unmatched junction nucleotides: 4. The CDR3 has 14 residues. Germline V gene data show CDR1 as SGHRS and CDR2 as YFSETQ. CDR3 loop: CASSLAFRGETQYF. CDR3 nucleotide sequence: TGCGCCAGCAGCTTGGCCTTCAGGGGGGAGACCCAGTACTTC.

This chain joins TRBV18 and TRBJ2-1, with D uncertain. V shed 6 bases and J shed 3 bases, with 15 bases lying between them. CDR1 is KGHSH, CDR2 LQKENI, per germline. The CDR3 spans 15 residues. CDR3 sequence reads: CASSPDPGGYNEQFF. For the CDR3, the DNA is TGTGCCAGCTCGCCCGACCCCGGTGGCTACAATGAGCAGTTCTTC.

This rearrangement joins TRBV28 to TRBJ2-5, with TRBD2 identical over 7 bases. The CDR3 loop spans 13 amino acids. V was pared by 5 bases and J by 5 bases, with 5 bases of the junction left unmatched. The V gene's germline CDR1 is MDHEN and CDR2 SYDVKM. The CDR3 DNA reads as TGTGCCAGCAGTCGGGGGGAAGGGGAGACCCAGTACTTC. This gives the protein CASSRGEGETQYF.

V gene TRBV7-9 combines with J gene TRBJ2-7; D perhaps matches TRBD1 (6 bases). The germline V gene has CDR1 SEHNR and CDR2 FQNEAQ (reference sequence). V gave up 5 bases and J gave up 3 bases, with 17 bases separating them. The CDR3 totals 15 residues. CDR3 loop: CASSLSGDLRYEQYF. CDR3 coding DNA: TGTGCCAGCAGCCTATCAGGGGACCTCCGCTACGAGCAGTACTTC.

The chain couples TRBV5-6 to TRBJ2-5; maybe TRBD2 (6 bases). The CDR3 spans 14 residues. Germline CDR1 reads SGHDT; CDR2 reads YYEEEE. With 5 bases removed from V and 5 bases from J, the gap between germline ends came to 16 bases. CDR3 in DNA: TGTGCCAGCAGTTTATGGACTAAAGCGGAGACCCAGTACTTC. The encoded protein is CASSLWTKAETQYF. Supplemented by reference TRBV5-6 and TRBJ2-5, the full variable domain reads DAGVTQSPTHLIKTRGQQVTLRCSPKSGHDTVSWYQQALGQGPQFIFQYYEEEERQRGNFPDRFSGHQFPNYSSELNVNALLLGDSALYLCASSLWTKAETQYFGPGTRLLVL.

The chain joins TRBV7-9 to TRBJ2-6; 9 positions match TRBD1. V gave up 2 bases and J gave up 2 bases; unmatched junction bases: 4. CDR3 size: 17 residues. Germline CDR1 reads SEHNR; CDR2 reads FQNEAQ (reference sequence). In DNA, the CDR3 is TGTGCCAGCAGCTTACGGGACAGGGTCGCTGGGGCCAACGTCCTGACTTTC. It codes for CASSLRDRVAGANVLTF.

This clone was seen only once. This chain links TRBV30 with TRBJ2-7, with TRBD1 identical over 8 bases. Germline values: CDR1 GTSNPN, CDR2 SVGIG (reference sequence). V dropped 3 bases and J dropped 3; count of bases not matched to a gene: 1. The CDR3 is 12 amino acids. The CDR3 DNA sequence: TGTGCCTGGAGGGGACAGGACTACGAGCAGTACTTC. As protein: CAWRGQDYEQYF.

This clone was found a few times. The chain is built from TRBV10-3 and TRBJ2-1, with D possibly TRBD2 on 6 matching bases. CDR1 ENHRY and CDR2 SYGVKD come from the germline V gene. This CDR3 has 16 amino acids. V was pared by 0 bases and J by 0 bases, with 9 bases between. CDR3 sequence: CAISESRGSSYNEQFF. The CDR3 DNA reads TGTGCCATCAGTGAGTCACGGGGGAGCTCCTACAATGAGCAGTTCTTC.

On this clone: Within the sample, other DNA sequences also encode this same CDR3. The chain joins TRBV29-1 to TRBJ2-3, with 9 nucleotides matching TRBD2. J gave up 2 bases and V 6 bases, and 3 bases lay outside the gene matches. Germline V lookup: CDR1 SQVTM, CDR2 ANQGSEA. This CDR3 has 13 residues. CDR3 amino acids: CSVAGGSTDTQYF. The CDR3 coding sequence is TGCAGCGTAGCGGGGGGCTCCACAGATACGCAGTATTTT.

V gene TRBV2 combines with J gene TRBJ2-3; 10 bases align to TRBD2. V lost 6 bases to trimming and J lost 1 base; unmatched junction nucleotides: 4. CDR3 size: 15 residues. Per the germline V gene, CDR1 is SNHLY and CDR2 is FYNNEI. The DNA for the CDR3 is TGTGCCAGCAGCCCCCTAGCGGGGGGCACAGATACGCAGTATTTT. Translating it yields CASSPLAGGTDTQYF. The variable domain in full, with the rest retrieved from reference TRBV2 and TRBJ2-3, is EPEVTQTPSHQVTQMGQEVILRCVPISNHLYFYWYRQILGQKVEFLVSFYNNEISEKSEIFDDQFSVERPDGSNFTLKIRSTKLEDSAMYFCASSPLAGGTDTQYFGPGTRLTVL.